Below are 15 T cell receptor beta chains sequenced from a single sample in a study of CXCR3-negative and CXCR3-positive naive CD8 T cells. General study points: CXCR3-negative naive cells had less hydrophobic TRB CDR3s than did CXCR3-positive naive cells.

UMI-tagged TRB cDNA libraries were built via 5' RACE. TCRdb re-called the 5' RACE reads, yielding one record per CDR3 amino acid sequence without DNA. The sample table includes a few thousand distinct CDR3 sequences. Their target antigens are unknown. The sample was naive CXCR3+ CD8+ T cells from blood. Noted subset: CD45RO-CCR7+CD27+CD95- naive CD8+ T cells expressing CXCR3 (TNR3+). These receptor sequences come from a human donor in good health. Some clones in this sample may be carry-over from other donors' samples.

By frequency, this clonotype registers medium-sized. V and J are TRBV7-9 and TRBJ2-7; the TRBD1 assignment by TCRdb is unverifiable without DNA. In germline, CDR1 is SEHNR, CDR2 FQNEAQ (reference sequence). This CDR3 region has 14 residues. The CDR3 is CASSLVLGPYEQYF.

V gene TRBV29-1 combines with J gene TRBJ2-1. There are 11 residues in the CDR3. Germline V gene lookup returns CDR1 SQVTM and CDR2 ANQGSEA. CDR3 residues: CSVEVQIEQFF.

This rearrangement joins TRBV29-1 to TRBJ1-2. CDR3 length: 13 residues. Per germline, CDR1 SQVTM and CDR2 ANQGSEA. CDR3 amino acids: CSVDQGLAYGYTF.

This clonotype is medium-sized (0.01 to 0.1%) by frequency. V is TRBV28 and J is TRBJ2-2; the TCRdb D gene call, TRBD1, has no DNA to confirm it. CDR3 length: 15 amino acids. The germline V gene has CDR1 MDHEN and CDR2 SYDVKM. This CDR3 is CASSFIRVRAGELFF. The full variable domain, rest sourced from reference TRBV28 and TRBJ2-2, is DVKVTQSSRYLVKRTGEKVFLECVQDMDHENMFWYRQDPGLGLRLIYFSYDVKMKEKGDIPEGYSVSREKKERFSLILESASTNQTSMYLCASSFIRVRAGELFFGEGSRLTVL.

V and J are TRBV29-1 and TRBJ2-7; with no DNA, the TCRdb D assignment of TRBD1 cannot be verified. The length of the CDR3 is 13 residues. Germline CDR1 and CDR2: SQVTM and ANQGSEA. This CDR3 reads CSVSGTGSYEQYF.

This clonotype is labeled medium-sized (0.01 to 0.1%) based on frequency. CDR3 in amino acids: CSVERETLDEQFF. This chain connects TRBV29-1 to TRBJ2-1. The CDR3 has 13 amino acids. Germline loops: CDR1 SQVTM, CDR2 ANQGSEA.

The chain couples TRBV6-5 to TRBJ1-5; TCRdb indicates TRBD1, and absent DNA this call remains unverified. The germline V gene encodes CDR1 MNHEY and CDR2 SVGAGI. The CDR3 is made up of 17 amino acids. The CDR3 loop reads CASSAQSGLYSNQPQHF.

The rearrangement joins TRBV12-3 or TRBV12-4 to TRBJ2-7; TCRdb lists TRBD2, though no DNA is available to test this call. CDR3 length: 14 residues. CDR3 region: CASSDLGGPNEQYF.

This chain joins TRBV21-1 and TRBJ2-5; TCRdb's assignment of TRBD2 cannot be checked, as there is no DNA. TRBV21-1 is described as a pseudogene. This CDR3 spans 16 amino acids. The CDR3 loop reads CASSSPPGTSVETQYF.

According to its frequency, this clonotype is medium-sized. The chain carries TRBV5-1 and TRBJ2-7; TCRdb calls TRBD2, which cannot be checked without DNA. The length of the CDR3 is 16 residues. Germline V gene sequence: CDR1 SGHRS, CDR2 YFSETQ. The CDR3 loop is CASSPRLREVPTEQYF.

This chain uses TRBV3-1 with TRBJ2-4; the D gene TCRdb calls, TRBD1, cannot be checked with no DNA. This CDR3 is built from 15 residues. Germline CDR1 is LGHDT and CDR2 is YNNKEL (reference sequence). The CDR3 reads CASSQGPSRENIQYF. The entire variable domain, with the rest obtained from reference TRBV3-1 and TRBJ2-4, is as follows: DTAVSQTPKYLVTQMGNDKSIKCEQNLGHDTMYWYKQDSKKFLKIMFSYNNKELIINETVPNRFSPKSPDKAHLNLHINSLELGDSAVYFCASSQGPSRENIQYFGAGTRLSVL.

The chain couples TRBV19 to TRBJ1-1. Germline V CDR1 and CDR2: LNHDA, SQIVND (reference sequence). This CDR3 contains 17 residues. This CDR3 reads CASSIGIKYEWLTEAFF.

This clonotype counts as medium-sized by frequency. V is TRBV29-1 and J is TRBJ2-7. In germline, CDR1 is SQVTM, CDR2 ANQGSEA. There are 13 residues in the CDR3. The CDR3 here is CSADGGDLYEQYF.

This chain joins TRBV5-1 and TRBJ2-3. CDR1 is SGHRS, CDR2 YFSETQ, per germline. This CDR3 is built from 13 residues. The CDR3: CATTQPNTDTQYF.

This chain connects TRBV10-3 to TRBJ2-2; TCRdb designates TRBD1, a call that cannot be tested without DNA. Per germline, CDR1 ENHRY and CDR2 SYGVKD. This CDR3 is built from 14 residues. The CDR3 protein is CAITDREFTGELFF.